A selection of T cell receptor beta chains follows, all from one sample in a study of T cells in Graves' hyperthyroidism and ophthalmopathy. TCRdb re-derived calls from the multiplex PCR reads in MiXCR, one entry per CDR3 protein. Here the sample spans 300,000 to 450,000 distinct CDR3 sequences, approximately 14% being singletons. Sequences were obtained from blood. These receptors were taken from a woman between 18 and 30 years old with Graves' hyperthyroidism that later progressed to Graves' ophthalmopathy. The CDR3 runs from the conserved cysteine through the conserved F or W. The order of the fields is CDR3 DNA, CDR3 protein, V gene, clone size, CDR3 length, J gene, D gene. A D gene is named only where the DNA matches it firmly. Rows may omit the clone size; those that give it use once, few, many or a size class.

DNA: TGTGCCAGCAGCTGGAGACAGGGACAGTCCTACGAGCAGTACTTC
CDR3: CASSWRQGQSYEQYF
V: TRBV5-6
size: few
length: 15
J: TRBJ2-7
D: TRBD1

DNA: TGTGCCAGCAGTTTTGGCGGGGTTACCTACGAGCAGTACTTC
CDR3: CASSFGGVTYEQYF
V: TRBV12-3/TRBV12-4
size: few
length: 14
J: TRBJ2-7
D: -

DNA: TGCGCCAGCAGCCCGGTGACTAGCGGGAGTGCAGATACGCAGTATTTT
CDR3: CASSPVTSGSADTQYF
V: TRBV5-1
size: many
length: 16
J: TRBJ2-3
D: TRBD2

DNA: TGTGCCATCACCCCGGACAGGAATTATGGCTACACCTTC
CDR3: CAITPDRNYGYTF
V: TRBV10-3
size: many
length: 13
J: TRBJ1-2
D: TRBD1

DNA: TGTGCCAGATATGAAAGGACAGGGCCTCATAACTATGGCTACACCTTC
CDR3: CARYERTGPHNYGYTF
V: TRBV2
size: many
length: 16
J: TRBJ1-2
D: TRBD1

DNA: TGCGCCAGCAGTGACACGGGGGGGACTAGGCTGTTCTTC
CDR3: CASSDTGGTRLFF
V: TRBV10-1
size: few
length: 13
J: TRBJ2-1
D: TRBD2

DNA: TGCAGTGCTAAACCTATCCGGGAGGGCGCCTACGAGCAGTACTTC
CDR3: CSAKPIREGAYEQYF
V: TRBV20-1
size: many
length: 15
J: TRBJ2-7
D: TRBD2

DNA: TGTGCCAGCAGCCTCGGGACTAGCGGCCACGAGCAGTACTTC
CDR3: CASSLGTSGHEQYF
V: TRBV7-2
size: -
length: 14
J: TRBJ2-7
D: TRBD2

DNA: TGCAGTGCTAGACAGCAGGGGGGCACTGAAGCTTTCTTT
CDR3: CSARQQGGTEAFF
V: TRBV20-1
size: few
length: 13
J: TRBJ1-1
D: TRBD1

DNA: TGTGCCGTAAGGGGGTTTGGCTACACCTTC
CDR3: CAVRGFGYTF
V: TRBV19
size: few
length: 10
J: TRBJ1-2
D: -

DNA: TGTGCCAGCAGCGTCGCAGGAAGGCAGTACTTC
CDR3: CASSVAGRQYF
V: TRBV3-1
size: -
length: 11
J: TRBJ2-7
D: -

DNA: TGTACCAACAGGCAACCGGGACCGACCTACGAGCAGTACTTC
CDR3: CTNRQPGPTYEQYF
V: TRBV11-2
size: -
length: 14
J: TRBJ2-7
D: -

DNA: TGTGCCAGCTCACGGACAGGGGATAGGAATGAGCAGTTCTTC
CDR3: CASSRTGDRNEQFF
V: TRBV18
size: many
length: 14
J: TRBJ2-1
D: TRBD1

DNA: TGTGCCAGCAGTAGACAGGGGACAACCTACGAGCAGTACTTC
CDR3: CASSRQGTTYEQYF
V: TRBV2
size: many
length: 14
J: TRBJ2-7
D: TRBD1

DNA: TGTGCCAGCAGTAGGAGGGACATGAGGTTCCAAGAGACCCAGTACTTC
CDR3: CASSRRDMRFQETQYF
V: TRBV27
size: many
length: 16
J: TRBJ2-5
D: -

DNA: TGTGCCAGTACCGGCGGGAGCCCGTTTTATGAGCAGTTCTTC
CDR3: CASTGGSPFYEQFF
V: TRBV9
size: few
length: 14
J: TRBJ2-1
D: TRBD2

DNA: TGTGCCAGCAGTACCTTAAAGGGGAGAAAGACCCAGTACTTC
CDR3: CASSTLKGRKTQYF
V: TRBV28
size: many
length: 14
J: TRBJ2-5
D: -

DNA: TGTGCCAGTAATGGGGGCGGCAATCAGCCCCAGCATTTT
CDR3: CASNGGGNQPQHF
V: TRBV19
size: -
length: 13
J: TRBJ1-5
D: -

DNA: TGTGCCTGGAGTTCGGGAGCGGGCACAGATACGCAGTATTTT
CDR3: CAWSSGAGTDTQYF
V: TRBV30
size: -
length: 14
J: TRBJ2-3
D: -

DNA: TGTGCCTGGATCGCATCAAGGCGTGAAGCTTTCTTT
CDR3: CAWIASRREAFF
V: TRBV30
size: many
length: 12
J: TRBJ1-1
D: -

DNA: TGTGCCAGTAGCGTTACGAATCAGCCCCAGCATTTT
CDR3: CASSVTNQPQHF
V: TRBV19
size: few
length: 12
J: TRBJ1-5
D: -

DNA: TGCGCCAGTACAAGTAGCAGAGAAGAGACCCAGTACTTC
CDR3: CASTSSREETQYF
V: TRBV5-1
size: -
length: 13
J: TRBJ2-5
D: -

DNA: TGTGCCAGCAGTTTAGTTTCTGGCCTGGGGAAAGAGACCCAGTACTTC
CDR3: CASSLVSGLGKETQYF
V: TRBV12-3/TRBV12-4
size: -
length: 16
J: TRBJ2-5
D: -

DNA: TGTGCCAGCAGACCGGACAGCTCTGGCTACACCTTC
CDR3: CASRPDSSGYTF
V: TRBV12-3/TRBV12-4
size: -
length: 12
J: TRBJ1-2
D: -

DNA: TGTGCCACCAGCAGAGATCTGGGGAGCAATCAGCCCCAGCATTTT
CDR3: CATSRDLGSNQPQHF
V: TRBV15
size: many
length: 15
J: TRBJ1-5
D: -

DNA: TGTGCCAGCAGCTTGACCGGGACAGGGAATCACGAGCAGTACTTC
CDR3: CASSLTGTGNHEQYF
V: TRBV11-2
size: many
length: 15
J: TRBJ2-7
D: TRBD1

DNA: TGTGCCAGCAGGGCGGGGACTAACACCGGGGAGCTGTTTTTT
CDR3: CASRAGTNTGELFF
V: TRBV2
size: many
length: 14
J: TRBJ2-2
D: -

DNA: TGTGCCAGCAGCTTACTAATAGCGGCCAGCACAGATACGCAGTATTTT
CDR3: CASSLLIAASTDTQYF
V: TRBV7-9
size: -
length: 16
J: TRBJ2-3
D: -

DNA: TGTGCCAGCAGTCCGTATACTAGCGGGATACCAACCGGGGAGCTGTTTTTT
CDR3: CASSPYTSGIPTGELFF
V: TRBV27
size: -
length: 17
J: TRBJ2-2
D: TRBD2

DNA: TGTGCCAGCAGCCCGTTAAACCGGGACAGTACTGAAAAACTGTTTTTT
CDR3: CASSPLNRDSTEKLFF
V: TRBV7-9
size: few
length: 16
J: TRBJ1-4
D: TRBD1

DNA: TGCGCCAGCAGCCCTGAACCCTACAATGAGCAGTTCTTC
CDR3: CASSPEPYNEQFF
V: TRBV5-1
size: -
length: 13
J: TRBJ2-1
D: -

DNA: TGTGCCAGCAGCTCGGGCCCCGGGGATGGGCCCCAGCATTTT
CDR3: CASSSGPGDGPQHF
V: TRBV7-9
size: -
length: 14
J: TRBJ1-5
D: -

DNA: TGTGCTAGTGGTTCAATGGACAGAGATACGCAGTATTTT
CDR3: CASGSMDRDTQYF
V: TRBV12-5
size: -
length: 13
J: TRBJ2-3
D: -

DNA: TGTGCCAGCAGTGTGACATTTTACGAGCAGTACTTC
CDR3: CASSVTFYEQYF
V: TRBV2
size: many
length: 12
J: TRBJ2-7
D: -

DNA: TGTGCCAGCAGCCAAGATCGTCGGGATCCACGTCGTCATGAGCAGTTCTTC
CDR3: CASSQDRRDPRRHEQFF
V: TRBV3-1
size: -
length: 17
J: TRBJ2-1
D: -

DNA: TGTGCCACCAGTGATCCGCTAGCGGTAAGCTCCTACAATGAGCAGTTCTTC
CDR3: CATSDPLAVSSYNEQFF
V: TRBV24-1
size: many
length: 17
J: TRBJ2-1
D: TRBD2

DNA: TGCAGTGCTAGAGGAACCGACAAAGGGACTAGCGGGAGCAGCCATGAGCAGTTCTTC
CDR3: CSARGTDKGTSGSSHEQFF
V: TRBV20-1
size: -
length: 19
J: TRBJ2-1
D: TRBD2

DNA: TGTGCCAGCAGCCAAGCCGACAATGGCTACACCTTC
CDR3: CASSQADNGYTF
V: TRBV3-1
size: many
length: 12
J: TRBJ1-2
D: -

DNA: TGTGCCAGCTCACCGGGGACAGTTCCTTACAATGAGCAGTTCTTC
CDR3: CASSPGTVPYNEQFF
V: TRBV18
size: once
length: 15
J: TRBJ2-1
D: TRBD1

DNA: TGTGCCAGCAGCTTACATGGTGAAAAGGCGGGTTCACCCCTCCACTTT
CDR3: CASSLHGEKAGSPLHF
V: TRBV7-9
size: -
length: 16
J: TRBJ1-6
D: -

DNA: TGCAGTGCCCAAGGGACAGGGGTGGGGACCCAGTACTTC
CDR3: CSAQGTGVGTQYF
V: TRBV20-1
size: many
length: 13
J: TRBJ2-5
D: TRBD1

DNA: TGCAGTGTCGCGGGACTAGCGGGAGTGGAGGAGCAGTACTTC
CDR3: CSVAGLAGVEEQYF
V: TRBV20-1
size: many
length: 14
J: TRBJ2-7
D: TRBD2